The present T cell receptor beta chain was sequenced within a study of control samples from healthy donors and cancer patients. The method was immunoSEQ multiplex PCR; TCRdb's version includes in-frame clones alone and lacks a portion of them. The data contain tens of thousands of clones, 88% of them singletons. V was cut by 2 bases and J by 4 bases, with 12 bases left in between. This CDR3 has 14 residues. CDR1 and CDR2 from the germline V gene are SGHRS and YFSETQ. Material for sequencing was blood. The chain combines TRBV5-1 with TRBJ2-5; D uncertain. The sequence was obtained from a woman between 65 and 79 years old in good health. The CDR3 loop is CASSFGFSRETQYF. DNA for the CDR3: TGCGCCAGCAGCTTTGGATTCAGCCGAGAGACCCAGTACTTC.